The subject of this entry is one T cell receptor beta chain. The data were taken from a study of monozygotic twins with inflammatory bowel disease. No DNA is given; TCRdb re-called the 5' RACE reads and lists each CDR3 protein once. The ten top clones account for around 2.6%, within a sample of about 380,000 distinct CDR3 sequences. There are 17 residues in the CDR3. In germline, CDR1 is SGHRS, CDR2 YFSETQ. The chain carries TRBV5-1 and TRBJ2-1; there is no DNA to check the TCRdb D call of TRBD1. This TCR was recovered from a human donor with ulcerative colitis or Crohn's disease, or a healthy co-twin of an affected twin (not recorded which). The sample consisted of blood. The CDR3 sequence: CASSLDHGTGGSYEQFF. Drawing the rest from reference TRBV5-1 and TRBJ2-1, the complete variable domain is KAGVTQTPRYLIKTRGQQVTLSCSPISGHRSVSWYQQTPGQGLQFLFEYFSETQRNKGNFPGRFSGRQFSNSRSEMNVSTLELGDSALYLCASSLDHGTGGSYEQFFGPGTRLTVL.